This TCR beta chain was captured by sequencing in a study of blood T cells in healthy people across ages. Primed by a sample-barcoded 5' primer and a J-beta primer mix, a second PCR proceeded for about 6 to 11 cycles. TCRdb ran MiXCR on the 5' RACE reads and lists one entry per CDR3 protein. The sample has around 1,700,000 distinct CDR3 sequences; about 30% are singletons. Germline-derived CDR1 and CDR2 are DFQATT and SNEGSKA (reference sequence). V was pared by 3 bases and J by 5 bases, with 7 bases between. The CDR3 extends over 11 amino acids. In this sample, this clonotype turned up a few times. This TCR came from a young woman in good health. The sequencing sample was made of blood. The chain carries TRBV20-1 and TRBJ2-5; D not resolved. The CDR3 spells CSASTSETQYF. DNA of the CDR3: TGCAGTGCTAGTACATCGGAGACCCAGTACTTC.